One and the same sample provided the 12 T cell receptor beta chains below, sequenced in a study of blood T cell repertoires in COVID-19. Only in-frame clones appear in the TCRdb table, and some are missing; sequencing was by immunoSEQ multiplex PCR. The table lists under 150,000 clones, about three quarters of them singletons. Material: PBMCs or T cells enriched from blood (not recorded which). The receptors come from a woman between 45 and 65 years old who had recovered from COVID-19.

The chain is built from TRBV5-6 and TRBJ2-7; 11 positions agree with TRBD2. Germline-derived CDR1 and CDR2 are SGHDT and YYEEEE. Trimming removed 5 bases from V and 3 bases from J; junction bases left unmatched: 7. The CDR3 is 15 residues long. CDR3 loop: CASRYGTSGYYEQYF. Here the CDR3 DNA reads TGTGCCAGCAGATACGGGACTAGCGGATACTACGAGCAGTACTTC.

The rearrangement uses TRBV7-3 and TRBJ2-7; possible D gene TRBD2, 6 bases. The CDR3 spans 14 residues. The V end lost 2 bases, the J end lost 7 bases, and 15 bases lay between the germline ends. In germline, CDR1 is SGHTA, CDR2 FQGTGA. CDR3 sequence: CASSLQGGTGEQYF. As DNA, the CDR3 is TGTGCCAGCAGCTTACAGGGCGGGACGGGGGAGCAGTACTTC. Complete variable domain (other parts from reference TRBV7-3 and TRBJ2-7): GAGVSQTPSNKVTEKGKYVELRCDPISGHTALYWYRQSLGQGPEFLIYFQGTGAADDSGLPNDRFFAVRPEGSVSTLKIQRTERGDSAVYLCASSLQGGTGEQYFGPGTRLTVT.

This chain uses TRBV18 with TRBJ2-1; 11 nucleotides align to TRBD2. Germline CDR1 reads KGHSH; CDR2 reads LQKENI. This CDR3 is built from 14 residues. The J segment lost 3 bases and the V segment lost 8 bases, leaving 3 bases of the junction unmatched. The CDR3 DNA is TGTGCCAGCCGGGGACTAGCGGTCTACAATGAGCAGTTCTTC. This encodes CASRGLAVYNEQFF.

CDR3 sequence (DNA): TGTGCCAGCAGTCCACTTACAGGGAATCAGCCCCAGCATTTT. This codes for CASSPLTGNQPQHF. The chain couples TRBV28 to TRBJ1-5; the D gene is possibly TRBD1 (6 bases). Germline V gene data show CDR1 as MDHEN and CDR2 as SYDVKM. This CDR3 has 14 residues. V was clipped by 5 bases and J by 4 bases, with 12 bases between them.

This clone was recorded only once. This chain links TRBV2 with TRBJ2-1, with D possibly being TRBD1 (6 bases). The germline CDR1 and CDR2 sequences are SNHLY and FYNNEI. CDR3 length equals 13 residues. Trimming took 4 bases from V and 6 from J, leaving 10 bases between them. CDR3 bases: TGTGCCAGCAGTGCAGGGGTGGGCAATGAGCAGTTCTTC. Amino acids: CASSAGVGNEQFF.

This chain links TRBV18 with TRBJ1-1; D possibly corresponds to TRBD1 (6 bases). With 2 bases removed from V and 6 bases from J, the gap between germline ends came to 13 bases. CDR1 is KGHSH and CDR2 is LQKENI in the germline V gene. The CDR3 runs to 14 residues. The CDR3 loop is CASSPSSAGAEAFF. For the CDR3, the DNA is TGTGCCAGCTCACCAAGTTCGGCAGGGGCTGAAGCTTTCTTT.

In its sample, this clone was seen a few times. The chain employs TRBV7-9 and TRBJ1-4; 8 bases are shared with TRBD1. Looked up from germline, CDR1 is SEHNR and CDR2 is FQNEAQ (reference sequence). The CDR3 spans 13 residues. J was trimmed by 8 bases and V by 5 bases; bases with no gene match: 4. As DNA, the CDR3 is TGTGCCAGCAGCAGGGGACAGGAGGAAAAACTGTTTTTT. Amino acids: CASSRGQEEKLFF.

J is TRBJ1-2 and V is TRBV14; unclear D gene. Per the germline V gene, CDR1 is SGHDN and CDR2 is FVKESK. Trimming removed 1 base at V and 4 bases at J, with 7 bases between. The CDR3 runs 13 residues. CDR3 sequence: CASSQGAGYGYTF. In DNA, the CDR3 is TGTGCCAGCAGCCAAGGGGCAGGCTATGGCTACACCTTC. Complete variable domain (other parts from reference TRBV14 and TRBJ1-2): EAGVTQFPSHSVIEKGQTVTLRCDPISGHDNLYWYRRVMGKEIKFLLHFVKESKQDESGMPNNRFLAERTGGTYSTLKVQPAELEDSGVYFCASSQGAGYGYTFGSGTRLTVV.

As DNA, the CDR3 is TGTGCCAGCCGGGGACAGGTCAATCAGCCCCAGCATTTT. It is translated as CASRGQVNQPQHF. The V gene is TRBV6-5, the J gene TRBJ1-5; 8 bases are a match to TRBD1. Looked up from germline, CDR1 is MNHEY and CDR2 is SVGAGI. The CDR3 extends over 13 amino acids. Unmatched junction bases numbered 3, after V lost 8 bases and J lost 3 bases.

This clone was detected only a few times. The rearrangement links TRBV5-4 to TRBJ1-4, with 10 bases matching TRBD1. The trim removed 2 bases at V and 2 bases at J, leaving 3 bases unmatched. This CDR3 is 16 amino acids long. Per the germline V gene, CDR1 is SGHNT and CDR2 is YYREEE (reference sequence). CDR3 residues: CASSFGTGVTNEKLFF. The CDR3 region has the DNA TGTGCCAGCAGCTTCGGGACAGGGGTTACTAATGAAAAACTGTTTTTT. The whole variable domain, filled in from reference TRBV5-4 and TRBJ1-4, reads ETGVTQSPTHLIKTRGQQVTLRCSSQSGHNTVSWYQQALGQGPQFIFQYYREEENGRGNFPPRFSGLQFPNYSSELNVNALELDDSALYLCASSFGTGVTNEKLFFGSGTQLSVL.

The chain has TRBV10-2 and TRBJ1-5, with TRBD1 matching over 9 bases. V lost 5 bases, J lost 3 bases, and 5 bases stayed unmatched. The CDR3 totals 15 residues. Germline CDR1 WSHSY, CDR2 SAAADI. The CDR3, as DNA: TGCGCCAGCAGTCGGACAGGGGCGGACAATCAGCCCCAGCATTTT. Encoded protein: CASSRTGADNQPQHF.

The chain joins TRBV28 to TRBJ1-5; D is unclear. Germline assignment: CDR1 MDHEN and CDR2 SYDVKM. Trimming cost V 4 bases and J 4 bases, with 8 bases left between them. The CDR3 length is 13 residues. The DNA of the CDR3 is TGTGCCAGCAGTTCCAGGTCGAATCAGCCCCAGCATTTT. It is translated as CASSSRSNQPQHF.